Following are 10 T cell receptor beta chains from one sample sequenced in a study of lymphopenia after photon versus proton radiotherapy. The assay was immunoSEQ multiplex PCR, and TCRdb's table has in-frame clones only and misses some. The repertoire holds 50,000 or so clones, around 90% seen once, with more than 15% in the top ten. The specimen comprised peripheral blood, sampled from a patient treated with photon-based radiotherapy. Receptors originate from a woman in her 40s with cholangiocarcinoma.

The rearrangement uses TRBV6-5 and TRBJ2-1; 13 bases line up with TRBD2. The germline CDR1 and CDR2 sequences are MNHEY and SVGAGI. The CDR3 runs 16 residues. Unmatched junction bases numbered 1, after V lost 0 bases and J lost 5 bases. The CDR3 DNA reads as TGTGCCAGCAGTTACTCGGGGACTAGCGGGAACAATGAGCAGTTCTTC. The encoded protein is CASSYSGTSGNNEQFF.

This chain connects TRBV11-3 to TRBJ2-1, with TRBD2 matching over 9 bases. The V segment lost 0 bases and the J segment 2 bases; nucleotides outside the gene matches: 2. In germline, CDR1 is SGHNT, CDR2 YENEEA. This CDR3 has 16 amino acids. In DNA, the CDR3 is TGTGCCAGCAGCTTAGAGGGGACTAGCCCCTACAATGAGCAGTTCTTC. Amino acids: CASSLEGTSPYNEQFF.

V usage is TRBV12-2 and J usage is TRBJ2-5; the table's D call of TRBD1 was not tested on the DNA. The J call may not be correct, given that the DNA end is closer to TRBJ2-7. TRBV12-2 is termed a pseudogene. This CDR3 contains 15 residues. The CDR3 loop is CASRLPNHGHYEQYF. The CDR3 nucleotides read TGTGCAAGTCGCTTACCTAATCACGGACACTACGAGCAGTACTTC.

This clone showed up just once. The chain couples TRBV9 to TRBJ2-3; unclear D gene. This CDR3 is built from 15 residues. V dropped 4 bases and J dropped 0 bases, with 12 bases sitting between them. Germline V gene sequence: CDR1 SGDLS, CDR2 YYNGEE. In nucleotides, the CDR3 is TGTGCCAGCAGCACCGGGCTTAAGAGCACAGATACGCAGTATTTT. It codes for CASSTGLKSTDTQYF.

The V gene is TRBV5-1, the J gene TRBJ2-3; TRBD2 agrees at 10 bases. The trim removed 5 bases at V and 3 bases at J, leaving 9 bases unmatched. Germline CDR1 reads SGHRS; CDR2 reads YFSETQ. This CDR3 contains 16 residues. CDR3 residues: CASRVASGSLTDTQYF. The CDR3 bases are TGCGCCAGCAGGGTGGCTAGCGGGAGTCTTACAGATACGCAGTATTTT.

The chain couples TRBV28 to TRBJ2-5; possibly TRBD2 for D (6 bases). This CDR3 contains 13 residues. V lost 6 bases to trimming and J lost 5 bases, with 13 bases between them. Germline-derived CDR1 and CDR2 are MDHEN and SYDVKM. CDR3 residues: CASSPGGGETQYF. DNA of the CDR3: TGTGCCAGCAGCCCCGGGGGTGGGGAGACCCAGTACTTC.

The chain links TRBV6-1 to TRBJ2-1; D gene ambiguous. This CDR3 comprises 14 residues. Per the germline V gene, CDR1 is MNHNS and CDR2 is SASEGT. The ends were cut back, 7 bases at V and 2 bases at J, with 12 bases in the middle. Here the CDR3 DNA reads TGTGCCAGCACCACTATCGGACCCTACAATGAGCAGTTCTTC. Its protein is CASTTIGPYNEQFF.

V usage is TRBV9 and J usage is TRBJ1-5; D possibly corresponds to TRBD1 (5 bases). There are 15 residues in the CDR3. CDR1 and CDR2 (germline): SGDLS, YYNGEE. Trimming pared 0 bases from V and 1 base from J, leaving 8 bases between. The CDR3 DNA follows: TGTGCCAGCAGCGTAGAGGGGTTAAGCAATCAGCCCCAGCATTTT. Translated: CASSVEGLSNQPQHF.

The chain carries TRBV30 and TRBJ2-7; possibly TRBD1 for D (6 bases). Trimming removed 2 bases at V and 7 bases at J, with 15 bases between. This CDR3 is built from 13 residues. Germline V gives CDR1 GTSNPN, CDR2 SVGIG (reference sequence). The CDR3 sequence: CAWSQGSRGEQYF. The CDR3 DNA reads as TGTGCCTGGAGTCAGGGGTCACGAGGTGAGCAGTACTTC.

The genes are TRBV7-8 and TRBJ1-5; D gene ambiguous. Trimming stripped 1 base from V and 1 base from J, with 8 bases between. Germline CDR1 reads SGHVS; CDR2 reads FQNEAQ. This CDR3 comprises 15 residues. The CDR3 DNA follows: TGTGCCAGCAGCTTAGATTGGTACAGCAATCAGCCCCAGCATTTT. Amino acids: CASSLDWYSNQPQHF. The variable domain in full, completed from reference TRBV7-8 and TRBJ1-5, reads GAGVSQSPRYKVAKRGQDVALRCDPISGHVSLFWYQQALGQGPEFLTYFQNEAQLDKSGLPSDRFFAERPEGSVSTLKIQRTQQEDSAVYLCASSLDWYSNQPQHFGDGTRLSIL.